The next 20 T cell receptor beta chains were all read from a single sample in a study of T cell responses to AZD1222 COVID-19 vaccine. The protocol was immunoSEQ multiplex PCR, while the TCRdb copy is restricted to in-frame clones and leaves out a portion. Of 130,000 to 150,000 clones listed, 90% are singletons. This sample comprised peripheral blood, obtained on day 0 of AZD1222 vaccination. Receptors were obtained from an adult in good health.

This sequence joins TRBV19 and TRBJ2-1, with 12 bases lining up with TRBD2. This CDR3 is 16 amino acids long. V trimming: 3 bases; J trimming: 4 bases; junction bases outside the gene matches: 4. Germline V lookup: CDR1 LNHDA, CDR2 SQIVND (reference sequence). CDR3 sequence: CASSMGLAGGYNEQFF. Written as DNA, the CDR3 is TGTGCCAGTAGTATGGGTCTAGCGGGGGGGTACAATGAGCAGTTCTTC. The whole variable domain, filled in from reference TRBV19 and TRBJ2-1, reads DGGITQSPKYLFRKEGQNVTLSCEQNLNHDAMYWYRQDPGQGLRLIYYSQIVNDFQKGDIAEGYSVSREKKESFPLTVTSAQKNPTAFYLCASSMGLAGGYNEQFFGPGTRLTVL.

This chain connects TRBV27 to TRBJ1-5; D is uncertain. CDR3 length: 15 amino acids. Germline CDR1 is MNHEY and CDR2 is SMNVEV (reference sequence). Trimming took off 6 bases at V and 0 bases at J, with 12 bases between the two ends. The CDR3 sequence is CASRKSGYSNQPQHF. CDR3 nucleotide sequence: TGTGCCAGCAGGAAATCGGGATATAGCAATCAGCCCCAGCATTTT.

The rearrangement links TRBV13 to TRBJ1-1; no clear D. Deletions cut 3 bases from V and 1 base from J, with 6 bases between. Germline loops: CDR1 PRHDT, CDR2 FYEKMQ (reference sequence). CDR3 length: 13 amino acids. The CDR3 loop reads CASSFLSNTEAFF. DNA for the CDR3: TGTGCCAGCAGCTTTCTGTCGAACACTGAAGCTTTCTTT.

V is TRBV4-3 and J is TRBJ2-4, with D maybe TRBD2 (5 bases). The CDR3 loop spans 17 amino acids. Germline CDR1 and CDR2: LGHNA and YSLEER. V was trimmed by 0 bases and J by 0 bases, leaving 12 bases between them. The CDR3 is CASSQDPRVEAKNIQYF. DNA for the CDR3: TGCGCCAGCAGCCAAGATCCGAGGGTTGAAGCCAAAAACATTCAGTACTTC.

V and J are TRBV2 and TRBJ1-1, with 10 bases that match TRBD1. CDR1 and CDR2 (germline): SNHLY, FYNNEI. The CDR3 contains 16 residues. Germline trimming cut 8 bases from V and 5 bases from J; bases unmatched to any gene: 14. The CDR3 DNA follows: TGTGCCAGCCCCTGCTTCGGGGACAGGGGCTGTACTGAAGCTTTCTTT. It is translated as CASPCFGDRGCTEAFF.

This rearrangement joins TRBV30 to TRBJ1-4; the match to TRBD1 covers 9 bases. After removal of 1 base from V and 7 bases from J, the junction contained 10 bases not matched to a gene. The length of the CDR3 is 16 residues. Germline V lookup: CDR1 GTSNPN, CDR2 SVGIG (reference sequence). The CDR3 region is CAWSANRDRDSEKLFF. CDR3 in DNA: TGTGCCTGGAGTGCTAACCGGGACAGGGATAGTGAAAAACTGTTTTTT.

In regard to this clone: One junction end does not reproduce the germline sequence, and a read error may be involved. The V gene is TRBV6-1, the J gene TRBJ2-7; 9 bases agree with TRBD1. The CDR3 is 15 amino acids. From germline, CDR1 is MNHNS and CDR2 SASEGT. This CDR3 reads CASREAQGAGDEQYF. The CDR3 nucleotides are TGTGCCAGCAGGGAAGCACAGGGGGCGGGGGACGAGCAGTACTTC.

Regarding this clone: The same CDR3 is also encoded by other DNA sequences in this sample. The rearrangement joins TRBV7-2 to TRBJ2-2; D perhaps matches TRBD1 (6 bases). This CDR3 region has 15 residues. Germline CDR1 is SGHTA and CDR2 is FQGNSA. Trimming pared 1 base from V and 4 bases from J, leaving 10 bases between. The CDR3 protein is CASSLGQGRTGELFF. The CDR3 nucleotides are TGTGCCAGCAGCTTAGGCCAGGGGCGCACCGGGGAGCTGTTTTTT.

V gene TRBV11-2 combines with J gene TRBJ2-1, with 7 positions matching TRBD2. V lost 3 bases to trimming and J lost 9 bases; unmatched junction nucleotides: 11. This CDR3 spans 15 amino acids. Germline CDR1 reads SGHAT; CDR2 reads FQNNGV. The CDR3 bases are TGTGCCAGCAGCTTCGGACTAGTGAGCCAGGGTGAGCAGTTCTTC. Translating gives CASSFGLVSQGEQFF. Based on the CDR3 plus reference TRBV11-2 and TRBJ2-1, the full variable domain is EAGVAQSPRYKIIEKRQSVAFWCNPISGHATLYWYQQILGQGPKLLIQFQNNGVVDDSQLPKDRFSAERLKGVDSTLKIQPAKLEDSAVYLCASSFGLVSQGEQFFGPGTRLTVL.

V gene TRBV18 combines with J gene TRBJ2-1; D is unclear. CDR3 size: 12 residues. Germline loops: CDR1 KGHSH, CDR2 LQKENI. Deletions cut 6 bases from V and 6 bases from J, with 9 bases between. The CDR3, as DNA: TGTGCCAGCTCGATCCTGGGCAATGAGCAGTTCTTC. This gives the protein CASSILGNEQFF. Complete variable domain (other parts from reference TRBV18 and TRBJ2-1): NAGVMQNPRHLVRRRGQEARLRCSPMKGHSHVYWYRQLPEEGLKFMVYLQKENIIDESGMPKERFSAEFPKEGPSILRIQQVVRGDSAAYFCASSILGNEQFFGPGTRLTVL.

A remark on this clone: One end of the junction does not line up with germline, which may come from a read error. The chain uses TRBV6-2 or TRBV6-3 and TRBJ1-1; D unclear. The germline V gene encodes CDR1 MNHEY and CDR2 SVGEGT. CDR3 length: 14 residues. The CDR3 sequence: CASSYSPGNAEAFF. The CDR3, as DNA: TGTGCCAGCAGTTACTCTCCGGGGAACGCTGAAGCTTTCTTT.

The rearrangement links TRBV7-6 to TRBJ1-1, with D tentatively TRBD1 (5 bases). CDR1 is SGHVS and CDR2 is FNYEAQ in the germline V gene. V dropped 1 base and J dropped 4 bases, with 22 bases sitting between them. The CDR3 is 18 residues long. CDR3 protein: CASSLVSNRPGWGTEAFF. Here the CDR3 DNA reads TGTGCCAGCAGCTTAGTGTCCAACAGGCCCGGTTGGGGCACTGAAGCTTTCTTT.

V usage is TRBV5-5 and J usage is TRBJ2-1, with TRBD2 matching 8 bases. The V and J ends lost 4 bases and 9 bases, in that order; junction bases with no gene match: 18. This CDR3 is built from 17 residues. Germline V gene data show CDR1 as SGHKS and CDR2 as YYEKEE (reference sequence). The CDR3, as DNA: TGTGCCAGCAGCCCTCGCGATTTGACGGGAGGGTACGCTGAGCAGTTCTTC. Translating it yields CASSPRDLTGGYAEQFF.

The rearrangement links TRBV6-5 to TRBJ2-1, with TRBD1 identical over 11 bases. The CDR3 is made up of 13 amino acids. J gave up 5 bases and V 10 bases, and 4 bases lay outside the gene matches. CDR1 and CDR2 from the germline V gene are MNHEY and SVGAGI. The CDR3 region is CATGTGGHNEQFF. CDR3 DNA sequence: TGTGCCACTGGGACAGGGGGACACAATGAGCAGTTCTTC.

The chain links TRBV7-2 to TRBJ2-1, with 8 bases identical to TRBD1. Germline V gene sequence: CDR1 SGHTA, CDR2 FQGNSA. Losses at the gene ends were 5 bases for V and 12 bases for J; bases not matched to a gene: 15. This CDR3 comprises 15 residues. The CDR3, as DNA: TGTGCCAGCAGCCTCGGACAGGGAGGATATTTGGGGCAGTTCTTC. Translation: CASSLGQGGYLGQFF. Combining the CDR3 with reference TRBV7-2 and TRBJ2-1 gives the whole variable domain GAGVSQSPSNKVTEKGKDVELRCDPISGHTALYWYRQSLGQGLEFLIYFQGNSAPDKSGLPSDRFSAERTGGSVSTLTIQRTQQEDSAVYLCASSLGQGGYLGQFFGPGTRLTVL.

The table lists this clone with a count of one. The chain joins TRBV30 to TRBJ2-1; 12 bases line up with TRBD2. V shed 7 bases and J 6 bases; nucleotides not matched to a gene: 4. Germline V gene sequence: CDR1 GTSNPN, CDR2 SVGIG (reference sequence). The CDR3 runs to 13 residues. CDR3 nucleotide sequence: TGTGCCTCCGAGGGACTAGCGGGCAATGAGCAGTTCTTC. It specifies CASEGLAGNEQFF.

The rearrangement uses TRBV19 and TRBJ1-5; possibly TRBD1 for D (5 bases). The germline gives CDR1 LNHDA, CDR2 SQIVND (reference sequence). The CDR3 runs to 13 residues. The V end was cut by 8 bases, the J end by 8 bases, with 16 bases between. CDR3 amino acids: CASSDTRGEPQHF. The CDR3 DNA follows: TGTGCCAGTTCCGATACACGGGGGGAGCCCCAGCATTTT.

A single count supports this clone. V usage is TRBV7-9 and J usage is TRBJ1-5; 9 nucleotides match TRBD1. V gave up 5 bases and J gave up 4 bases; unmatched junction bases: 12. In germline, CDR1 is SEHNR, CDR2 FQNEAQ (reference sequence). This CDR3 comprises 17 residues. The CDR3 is CASSDRPGTGRNQPQHF. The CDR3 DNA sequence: TGTGCCAGCAGCGACCGCCCCGGGACAGGGAGGAATCAGCCCCAGCATTTT.

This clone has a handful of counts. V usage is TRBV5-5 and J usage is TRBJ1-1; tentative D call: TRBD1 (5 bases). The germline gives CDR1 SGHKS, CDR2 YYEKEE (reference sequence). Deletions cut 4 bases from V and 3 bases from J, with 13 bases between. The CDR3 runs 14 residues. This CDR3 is CASSPSGGYTEAFF. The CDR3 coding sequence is TGTGCCAGCAGCCCGAGCGGGGGGTACACTGAAGCTTTCTTT.

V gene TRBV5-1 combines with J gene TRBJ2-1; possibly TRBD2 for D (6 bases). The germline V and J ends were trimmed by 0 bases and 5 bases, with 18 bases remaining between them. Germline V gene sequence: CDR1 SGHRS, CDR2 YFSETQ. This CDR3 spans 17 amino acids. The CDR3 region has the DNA TGCGCCAGCAGCTTGGCCTTTCTCGCAGGGAGGAACAATGAGCAGTTCTTC. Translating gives CASSLAFLAGRNNEQFF.